This entry lists 19 T cell receptor beta chains sequenced from one sample in a study of low-dose radiotherapy and immunotherapy resistance in tumors. Documented time point: before trial treatment. Alpha- and beta-chain coverage of first-strand cDNA came from TRAV- and TRBV-specific primers. A constant-region primer paired with the V-primer adapter amplified TCRs over about 20 PCR cycles. TCRdb ran MiXCR on the reads and lists one entry per CDR3 protein. This sample has about 39,000 distinct CDR3 sequences; around a third occur once, and the top ten carry about 3.9%. The sequencing here drew on PBMCs, taken before treatment. The receptor source for this set is a male donor with gallbladder cancer.

The chain recombines TRBV5-1 with TRBJ2-7, with 9 bases fitting TRBD1. CDR1 and CDR2 from the germline V gene are SGHRS and YFSETQ. Unmatched junction bases numbered 1, after V lost 2 bases and J lost 1 base. This CDR3 is 14 amino acids long. CDR3 coding DNA: TGCGCCAGCAGCTTTGGGACAGGGTCCTACGAGCAGTACTTC. Protein product: CASSFGTGSYEQYF.

The genes are TRBV9 and TRBJ2-5; a possible D gene is TRBD2 (6 bases). Per the germline V gene, CDR1 is SGDLS and CDR2 is YYNGEE. V was shortened by 3 bases and J by 5 bases, with 20 bases between the two germline ends. This CDR3 is 16 amino acids long. CDR3 DNA: TGTGCCAGCAGCGCCGGGACTCCTCCGGGGCGGGAGACCCAGTACTTC. Protein sequence: CASSAGTPPGRETQYF.

The gene calls are TRBV5-1 and TRBJ2-1, with 7 nucleotides matching TRBD2. The CDR3 contains 15 residues. The germline V gene encodes CDR1 SGHRS and CDR2 YFSETQ. The J segment lost 6 bases and the V segment lost 0 bases, leaving 6 bases of the junction unmatched. The CDR3 coding sequence is TGCGCCAGCAGCTTGGGCGGGAGCTCCGGCAATGAGCAGTTCTTC. Protein sequence: CASSLGGSSGNEQFF.

This clonotype was detected ten times or more. The CDR3 loop reads CASTFGGNYGYTF. DNA for the CDR3: TGTGCCAGCACCTTCGGCGGCAACTATGGCTACACCTTC. This chain links TRBV12-3 or TRBV12-4 with TRBJ1-2; D remains unclear. The germline V and J ends were trimmed by 7 bases and 2 bases, with 11 bases remaining between them. CDR3 size: 13 residues.

The CDR3, as DNA: TGCGCCAGCAGCGAGGTTTCGGGCAATCAGCCCCAGCATTTT. Translation: CASSEVSGNQPQHF. The chain carries TRBV4-1 and TRBJ1-5; D unclear. Germline CDR1 is MGHRA and CDR2 is YSYEKL. The CDR3 spans 14 residues. V lost 5 bases, J lost 2 bases, and 10 bases lay in between.

On this clonotype: This sequence is one base from a far larger clone and is likely a read error. The V call is TRBV5-3, the J call TRBJ2-1, with 10 bases fitting TRBD2. TRBV5-3 is an ORF, with its function uncertain. The length of the CDR3 is 14 residues. Here the CDR3 reads CTSSRTSGIYEQFF. Here the CDR3 DNA reads TGTACCAGCAGCCGAACTAGCGGGATCTATGAGCAGTTCTTC.

This clonotype was found many times. V gene TRBV7-8 combines with J gene TRBJ2-3; D might be TRBD1 or TRBD2, each matching 7 bases. Trimming left V 5 bases short and J 10 bases short, with 25 bases between. This CDR3 has 16 residues. Germline lookup yields CDR1 SGHVS and CDR2 FQNEAQ. CDR3 nucleotide sequence: TGTGCCAGCAGCCCAGGGGGGGTCAGGCGCCAGATCGCGCAGTATTTT. Amino acid sequence: CASSPGGVRRQIAQYF.

Comment on this clonotype: The junction differs from germline at one of its ends, possibly a read error. The chain couples TRBV5-1 to TRBJ2-7; a possible D gene is TRBD2 (5 bases). CDR3 size: 11 residues. The germline gives CDR1 SGHRS, CDR2 YFSETQ. In DNA form, the CDR3 reads TGCGCCACCAGCAACGGGGTGGAGCAGTACTTC. It encodes CATSNGVEQYF. Looking up the rest from reference TRBV5-1 and TRBJ2-7 gives the full variable domain: KAGVTQTPRYLIKTRGQQVTLSCSPISGHRSVSWYQQTPGQGLQFLFEYFSETQRNKGNFPGRFSGRQFSNSRSEMNVSTLELGDSALYLCATSNGVEQYFGPGTRLTVT.

V usage is TRBV29-1 and J usage is TRBJ2-1; 9 bases align to TRBD2. V gave up 4 bases and J gave up 7 bases; unmatched junction bases: 8. The germline V gene encodes CDR1 SQVTM and CDR2 ANQGSEA. CDR3 length: 14 residues. The CDR3 region has the DNA TGCAGCGTTGCCAGGCGGGAGGGACGGAATGAGCAGTTCTTC. This sequence encodes CSVARREGRNEQFF.

The table lists this clonotype with a few counts. J is TRBJ2-2 and V is TRBV28; D gene uncertain. Germline V lookup: CDR1 MDHEN, CDR2 SYDVKM. Trimming removed 6 bases at V and 7 bases at J, with 6 bases between. The CDR3 sequence is 11 residues long. In nucleotides, the CDR3 is TGTGCCAGCAGGAAAGGCGGGGAGCTGTTTTTT. It yields the protein CASRKGGELFF.

This clonotype has at least ten counts. V and J are TRBV6-1 and TRBJ2-1; TRBD1 might be the D (6 bases). The CDR3 runs 13 residues. Germline V lookup: CDR1 MNHNS, CDR2 SASEGT. Trimming removed 4 bases at V and 5 bases at J, with 9 bases between. The CDR3, as DNA: TGTGCCAGCAGTGGCCGACAGGACAATGAGCAGTTCTTC. It translates to CASSGRQDNEQFF.

This clonotype is classed as medium-sized. This rearrangement joins TRBV28 to TRBJ2-1; no definite D call. The germline gives CDR1 MDHEN, CDR2 SYDVKM. The CDR3 is made up of 12 amino acids. The V and J ends lost 4 bases and 9 bases respectively, with 10 bases between them. As DNA, the CDR3 is TGTGCCAGCAGTTGGGTGAGCAGTGAGCAGTTCTTC. Translating it yields CASSWVSSEQFF.

There are many counts of this clonotype. The CDR3 DNA is TGCGCCAGCAGCTCCGATAGCGGGAGGCGAAACATTCAGTACTTC. Encoded protein: CASSSDSGRRNIQYF. The chain uses TRBV5-1 and TRBJ2-4, with TRBD2 matching over 10 bases. Germline trimming cut 3 bases from V and 6 bases from J; bases unmatched to any gene: 6. The CDR3 runs to 15 residues. The V gene's germline CDR1 is SGHRS and CDR2 YFSETQ.

In this sample, this clonotype turned up a few times. The chain employs TRBV29-1 and TRBJ1-4; 11 positions match TRBD1. V lost 6 bases and J lost 6; bases outside the gene matches: 3. This CDR3 comprises 13 residues. CDR1 is SQVTM, CDR2 ANQGSEA, per germline. Written as DNA, the CDR3 is TGCAGCGTCAGGACAGGGGGCGATGAAAAACTGTTTTTT. Amino acids: CSVRTGGDEKLFF.

The chain combines TRBV28 with TRBJ1-1, with 8 bases aligning to TRBD1. Germline CDR1 is MDHEN and CDR2 is SYDVKM. This CDR3 spans 16 amino acids. J gave up 0 bases and V 3 bases, and 6 bases lay outside the gene matches. The CDR3, as DNA: TGTGCCAGCAGTTTTAGTACAGGGGGTATGAACACTGAAGCTTTCTTT. It codes for CASSFSTGGMNTEAFF. The entire variable domain, with the rest obtained from reference TRBV28 and TRBJ1-1, is as follows: DVKVTQSSRYLVKRTGEKVFLECVQDMDHENMFWYRQDPGLGLRLIYFSYDVKMKEKGDIPEGYSVSREKKERFSLILESASTNQTSMYLCASSFSTGGMNTEAFFGQGTRLTVV.

This clonotype occurred many times. At one of its ends the junction is not consistent with the germline gene, which may arise from a read error. The V and J genes are TRBV5-1 and TRBJ1-1, with a weak D call TRBD1 (5 bases). CDR1 is SGHRS and CDR2 is YFSETQ in the germline V gene. The CDR3 is 13 amino acids. CDR3 protein: CASSLGGVTEAFF. CDR3 nucleotides: TGTGCCAGCAGTTTAGGAGGGGTCACTGAAGCTTTCTTT.

The table lists this clonotype with a few counts. V and J are TRBV6-1 and TRBJ2-1, with 11 bases that match TRBD1. Trimming took 10 bases from V and 7 from J; bases not matched to a gene: 9. This CDR3 is built from 14 residues. The germline gives CDR1 MNHNS, CDR2 SASEGT. CDR3: CATRPGTGGNEQFF. CDR3 nucleotides: TGTGCCACCCGTCCTGGGACAGGGGGAAATGAGCAGTTCTTC.

The chain is built from TRBV12-3 or TRBV12-4 and TRBJ2-3; 11 bases map to TRBD2. This CDR3 spans 16 amino acids. The V gene end was trimmed by 5 bases and the J gene end by 0 bases; junction bases not matched to a gene: 4. CDR3 bases: TGTGCCAGCAGTCCCAGGACTAGCGGGAGCACAGATACGCAGTATTTT. Its translation is CASSPRTSGSTDTQYF.

V and J are TRBV20-1 and TRBJ2-1; TRBD2 matches 11 bases. The CDR3 totals 13 residues. V lost 8 bases and J lost 4; bases outside the gene matches: 4. Germline CDR1 reads DFQATT; CDR2 reads SNEGSKA (reference sequence). CDR3 DNA sequence: TGCAGTCCAATAGCGGGGGGGTACAATGAGCAGTTCTTC. Protein: CSPIAGGYNEQFF.